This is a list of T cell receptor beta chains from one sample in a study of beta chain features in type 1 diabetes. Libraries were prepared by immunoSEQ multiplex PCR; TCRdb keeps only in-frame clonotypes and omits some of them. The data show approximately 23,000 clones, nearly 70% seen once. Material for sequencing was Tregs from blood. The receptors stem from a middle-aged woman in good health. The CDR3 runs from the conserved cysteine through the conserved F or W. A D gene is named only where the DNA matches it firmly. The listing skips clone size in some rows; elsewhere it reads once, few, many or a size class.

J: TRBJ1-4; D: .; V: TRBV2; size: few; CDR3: CASSWAANEKLFF; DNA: TGTGCCAGCAGTTGGGCCGCTAATGAAAAACTGTTTTTT
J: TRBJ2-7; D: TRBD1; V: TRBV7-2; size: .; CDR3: CASSLVGAPGTGFSYEQYF; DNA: TGTGCCAGCAGCTTAGTGGGGGCCCCCGGGACAGGGTTCTCCTACGAGCAGTACTTC
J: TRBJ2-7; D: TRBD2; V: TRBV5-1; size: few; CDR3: CASSLVDGLVYEQYF; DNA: TGCGCCAGCAGCTTGGTTGACGGACTAGTCTACGAGCAGTACTTC
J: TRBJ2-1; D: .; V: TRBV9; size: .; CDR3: CASSGRPLSPLSYNEQFF; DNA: TGTGCCAGCAGCGGGAGACCCTTAAGCCCACTATCCTACAATGAGCAGTTCTTC
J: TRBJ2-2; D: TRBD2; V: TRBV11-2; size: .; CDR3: CASSLLTVSGGGTGELFF; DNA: TGTGCCAGCAGCTTATTGACCGTATCGGGGGGGGGCACCGGGGAGCTGTTTTTT
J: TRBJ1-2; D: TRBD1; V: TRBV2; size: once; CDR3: CASSEQGVYGYTF; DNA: TGTGCCAGCAGTGAACAGGGGGTTTATGGCTACACCTTC
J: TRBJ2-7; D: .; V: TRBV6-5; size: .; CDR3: CASSYSPGRTYEQYF; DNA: TGTGCCAGCAGTTACTCCCCAGGGCGTACCTACGAGCAGTACTTC
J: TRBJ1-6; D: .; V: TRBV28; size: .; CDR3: CASRTPKGMGIRNSPLHF; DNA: TGTGCCAGCAGGACCCCTAAGGGGATGGGAATAAGGAATTCACCCCTCCACTTT
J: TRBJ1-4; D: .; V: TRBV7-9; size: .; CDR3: CASSRRPEFEKLFF; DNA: TGTGCCAGCAGCCGACGGCCGGAGTTTGAAAAACTGTTTTTT
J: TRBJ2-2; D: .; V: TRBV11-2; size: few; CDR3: CASSLQRGGELFF; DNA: TGTGCCAGCAGCTTACAGAGAGGCGGGGAGCTGTTTTTT
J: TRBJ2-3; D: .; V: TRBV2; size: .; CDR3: CASRPRWTVTDTQYF; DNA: TGTGCCAGCAGACCCCGGTGGACAGTCACAGATACGCAGTATTTT
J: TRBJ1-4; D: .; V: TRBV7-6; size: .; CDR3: CASSLIPNEKLFF; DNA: TGTGCCAGCAGCTTAATACCTAATGAGAAACTGTTTTTT
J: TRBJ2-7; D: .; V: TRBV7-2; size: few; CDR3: CASSLVGAYTYEQYF; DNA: TGTGCCAGCAGCTTAGTGGGGGCATACACCTACGAGCAGTACTTC
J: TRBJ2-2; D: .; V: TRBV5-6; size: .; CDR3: CASSLRPTGELFF; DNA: TGTGCCAGCAGCCTCCGTCCCACCGGGGAGCTGTTTTTT
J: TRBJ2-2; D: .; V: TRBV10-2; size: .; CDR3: CASRTIPNTGELFF; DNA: TGCGCCAGCAGGACTATCCCCAACACCGGGGAGCTGTTTTTT
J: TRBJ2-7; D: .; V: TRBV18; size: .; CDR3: CASSPPSGVGQYF; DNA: TGTGCCAGCTCACCACCCTCGGGGGTCGGGCAGTACTTC
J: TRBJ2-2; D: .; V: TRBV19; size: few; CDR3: CASSIAGRDTGELFF; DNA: TGTGCCAGTAGTATAGCGGGTCGCGACACCGGGGAGCTGTTTTTT
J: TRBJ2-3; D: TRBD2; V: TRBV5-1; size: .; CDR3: CASSPRTSGSTDTQYF; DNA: TGCGCCAGCAGCCCGAGGACTAGCGGGAGCACAGATACGCAGTATTTT
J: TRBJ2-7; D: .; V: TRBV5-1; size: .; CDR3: CASSLAGEGYEQYF; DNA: TGCGCCAGCAGCTTGGCCGGGGAAGGCTACGAGCAGTACTTC
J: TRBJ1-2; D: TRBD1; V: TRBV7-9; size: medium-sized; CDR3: CASSSRGLSSYTF; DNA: TGTGCCAGCAGCTCCAGGGGGTTGTCGAGCTACACCTTC
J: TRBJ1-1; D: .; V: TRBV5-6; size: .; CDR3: CASSPVGRGTEAFF; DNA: TGTGCCAGCAGCCCGGTCGGCAGGGGAACTGAAGCTTTCTTT
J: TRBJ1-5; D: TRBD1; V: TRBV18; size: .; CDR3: CASSPRDRVNQPQHF; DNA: TGTGCCAGCTCACCAAGGGACAGGGTCAATCAGCCCCAGCATTTT
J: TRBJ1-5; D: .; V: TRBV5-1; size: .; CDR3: CASSLRQNSNQPQHF; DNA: TGCGCCAGCAGCTTACGACAGAATAGCAATCAGCCCCAGCATTTT
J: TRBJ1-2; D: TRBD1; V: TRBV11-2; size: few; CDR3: CASWMGGTGAPTF; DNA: TGTGCCAGCTGGATGGGGGGGACAGGGGCTCCTACCTTC
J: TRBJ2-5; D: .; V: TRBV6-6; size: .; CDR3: CASSYGPSEETQYF; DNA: TGTGCCAGCAGTTACGGTCCTAGCGAAGAGACCCAGTACTTC
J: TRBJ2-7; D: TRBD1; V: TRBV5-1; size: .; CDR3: CASSLASGTGGAAYF; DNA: TGCGCCAGCAGCTTAGCATCCGGGACAGGTGGGGCCGCGTACTTC
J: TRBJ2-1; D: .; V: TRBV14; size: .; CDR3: CASSQEPRDWTYNEQFF; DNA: TGTGCCAGCAGCCAAGAGCCCCGGGACTGGACCTACAATGAGCAGTTCTTC
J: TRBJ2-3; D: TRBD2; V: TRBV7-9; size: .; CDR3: CASSSRGGATDTQYF; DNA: TGTGCCAGCAGCTCCCGCGGGGGGGCCACAGATACGCAGTATTTT
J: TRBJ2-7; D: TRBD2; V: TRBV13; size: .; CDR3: CANSSPLGQLAGDYEQYF; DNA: TGTGCCAACAGCTCCCCCTTAGGGCAACTAGCGGGGGATTACGAGCAGTACTTC
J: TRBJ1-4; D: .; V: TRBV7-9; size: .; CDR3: CASSRGEKLFF; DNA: TGTGCCTCTTCCAGAGGCGAAAAACTGTTTTTT
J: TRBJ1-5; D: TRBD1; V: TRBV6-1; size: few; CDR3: CASSGGQGQQPQHF; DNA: TGTGCCAGCAGTGGGGGACAGGGGCAACAGCCCCAGCATTTT
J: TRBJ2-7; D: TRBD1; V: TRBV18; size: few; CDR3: CASSPLGTGDYEQYF; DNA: TGTGCCAGCTCACCCCTTGGGACAGGGGACTACGAGCAGTACTTC
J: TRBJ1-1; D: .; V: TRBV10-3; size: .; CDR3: CATRGNTEAFF; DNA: TGTGCCACCCGGGGGAACACTGAAGCTTTCTTT
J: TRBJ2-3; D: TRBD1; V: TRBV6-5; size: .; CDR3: CASRRQGADTQYF; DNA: TGTGCCAGCCGGCGCCAGGGGGCAGATACGCAGTATTTT
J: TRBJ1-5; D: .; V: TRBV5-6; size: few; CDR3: CASSLGAQPQHF; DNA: TGTGCCAGCAGCTTGGGGGCTCAGCCCCAGCATTTT
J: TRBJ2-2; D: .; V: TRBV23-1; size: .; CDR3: CASSQSYRGNTGELFF; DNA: TGCGCCAGCAGTCAATCGTATAGGGGGAACACCGGGGAGCTGTTTTTT
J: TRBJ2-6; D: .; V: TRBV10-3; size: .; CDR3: CAISGGQAGANVLTF; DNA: TGTGCCATCAGTGGTGGACAAGCTGGGGCCAACGTCCTGACTTTC
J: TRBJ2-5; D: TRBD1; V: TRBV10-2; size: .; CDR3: CASHNIQGANEQYF; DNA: TGCGCCAGTCACAACATCCAGGGGGCAAATGAGCAGTACTTC
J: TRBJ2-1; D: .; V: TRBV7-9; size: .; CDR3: CASSLQGLGQFF; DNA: TGTGCCAGCAGCTTACAGGGCTTGGGGCAGTTCTTC
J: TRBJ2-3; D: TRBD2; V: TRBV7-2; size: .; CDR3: CASSAGLAADTQYF; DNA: TGTGCCAGCAGCGCGGGACTAGCGGCAGATACGCAGTATTTT
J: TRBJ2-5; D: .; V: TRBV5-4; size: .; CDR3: CASSLAGGRETQYF; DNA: TGTGCCAGCAGCTTGGCCGGGGGACGAGAGACCCAGTACTTC
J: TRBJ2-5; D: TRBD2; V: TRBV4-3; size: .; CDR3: CASSQDGRGEETQYF; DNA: TGCGCCAGCAGCCAAGACGGCCGGGGGGAAGAGACCCAGTACTTC